This passage covers 19 T cell receptor beta chains from one sample sequenced in a study of cytomegalovirus exposure and HLA in healthy donors (TCRdb year 2017). The library was made by the immunoSEQ multiplex PCR assay. For the multiplex PCR, a mixture combining 60 forward primers for TCR Vbeta segments and 13 reverse primers for TCR Jbeta segments was used. In TCRdb, the immuneACCESS table is reduced to in-frame sequences with V and J assigned. These tables do not hold every clone; where another copy was compared, an unresolved V gene accounts for under half, and the others remain unexplained. Present in this sample are about 70,000 clones, almost 70% of which were seen just once. Around 17% of the sample belongs to the ten largest clones. The sample comprised PBMCs. These receptors came from a man between 40 and 49 years old in good health and CMV-seropositive.

The CDR3 loop reads CASSLSWTEVTGYTF. DNA of the CDR3: TGTGCCAGCAGTTTATCGTGGACAGAGGTAACTGGCTACACCTTC. The chain carries TRBV27 and TRBJ1-2, with a tentative D call TRBD1 (6 bases). The CDR3 has 15 residues. The germline V gene has CDR1 MNHEY and CDR2 SMNVEV (reference sequence). V lost 0 bases to trimming and J lost 7 bases, with 15 bases between them.

As concerns this clone: Other DNA variants within this sample encode the same CDR3. The chain is built from TRBV23-1 and TRBJ1-5, with a weak D call TRBD1 (6 bases). TRBV23-1 is sorted into the ORF group, with uncertain function. CDR3 length: 12 amino acids. Trimming pared 10 bases from V and 5 bases from J, leaving 12 bases between. The DNA of the CDR3 is TGCGCCAAGGGGGATCTGCATCAGCCCCAGCATTTT. Amino acids: CAKGDLHQPQHF.

The V call is TRBV19, the J call TRBJ2-7; 10 nucleotides line up with TRBD1. Germline values: CDR1 LNHDA, CDR2 SQIVND (reference sequence). After removal of 3 bases from V and 6 bases from J, the junction contained 5 bases not matched to a gene. CDR3 length equals 14 residues. As DNA, the CDR3 is TGTGCCAGTAGTATCGGGACAGGGGCGGGCGAGCAGTACTTC. Protein sequence: CASSIGTGAGEQYF.

V is TRBV6-4 and J is TRBJ2-3, with TRBD2 identical over 13 bases. Per the germline V gene, CDR1 is MRHNA and CDR2 is SNTAGT. Trimming cost V 4 bases and J 6 bases; bases outside gene matches: 4. CDR3 size: 15 residues. This CDR3 is CASSAGTSGADTQYF. The CDR3 bases are TGTGCCAGCAGTGCCGGGACTAGCGGGGCTGATACGCAGTATTTT.

This chain joins TRBV5-6 and TRBJ2-7, with D tentatively TRBD1 (6 bases). Germline V gene data show CDR1 as SGHDT and CDR2 as YYEEEE. CDR3 size: 14 residues. V lost 0 bases and J lost 3, with 10 bases in between. The DNA of the CDR3 is TGTGCCAGCAGCTTGGCACAACAGGGCTACGAGCAGTACTTC. Amino acid sequence: CASSLAQQGYEQYF.

The chain uses TRBV2 and TRBJ1-4; 8 bases are a match to TRBD1. The CDR3 is 14 residues long. The germline V gene encodes CDR1 SNHLY and CDR2 FYNNEI. The trim removed 6 bases at V and 4 bases at J, leaving 4 bases unmatched. CDR3 amino acids: CASSRDRNNEKLFF. DNA of the CDR3: TGTGCCAGCAGCCGGGACAGGAATAATGAAAAACTGTTTTTT.

J is TRBJ2-1 and V is TRBV7-3; TRBD2 might be the D (6 bases). Germline values: CDR1 SGHTA, CDR2 FQGTGA. The CDR3 length is 18 residues. The ends were cut back, 3 bases at V and 6 bases at J, with 24 bases in the middle. CDR3 nucleotide sequence: TGTGCCAGCAGCTTGGGGAACAATCTACTGACTAGTCGCAATGAGCAGTTCTTC. Encoded protein: CASSLGNNLLTSRNEQFF.

The V and J genes are TRBV5-1 and TRBJ2-7; the D is unclear. Germline V gene lookup returns CDR1 SGHRS and CDR2 YFSETQ. This CDR3 is built from 16 residues. V lost 10 bases to trimming and J lost 1 base, with 24 bases between them. The chain's CDR3 is CAASPLPEPKSYEQYF. CDR3 bases: TGCGCCGCCTCCCCTCTCCCAGAACCAAAATCCTACGAGCAGTACTTC.

The genes are TRBV30 and TRBJ2-7, with TRBD1 matching over 8 bases. Germline loops: CDR1 GTSNPN, CDR2 SVGIG (reference sequence). The V segment lost 5 bases and the J segment 6 bases; nucleotides outside the gene matches: 9. The CDR3 totals 13 residues. The CDR3 region is CAWAGTGALEQYF. The CDR3 nucleotides read TGTGCCTGGGCCGGGACAGGAGCCCTCGAGCAGTACTTC.

The chain has TRBV5-1 and TRBJ2-5, with D tentatively TRBD1 (5 bases). V was clipped by 0 bases and J by 2 bases, with 8 bases between them. There are 14 residues in the CDR3. Per germline, CDR1 SGHRS and CDR2 YFSETQ. CDR3 sequence (DNA): TGCGCCAGCAGCTTGGCTGGACAACAAGAGACCCAGTACTTC. This sequence encodes CASSLAGQQETQYF.

A few counts support this clone. The V call is TRBV30, the J call TRBJ2-4; weak D call: TRBD1 (6 bases). The CDR3 is 15 amino acids. Per germline, CDR1 GTSNPN and CDR2 SVGIG (reference sequence). The V and J ends lost 0 bases and 3 bases respectively, with 12 bases between them. The CDR3 spells CAWSVTGWDKNIQYF. In DNA, the CDR3 is TGTGCCTGGAGTGTCACAGGGTGGGACAAAAACATTCAGTACTTC.

The chain recombines TRBV6-6 with TRBJ2-1; perhaps TRBD2 as D (6 bases). This CDR3 comprises 14 residues. Trimming removed 6 bases at V and 4 bases at J, with 13 bases between. Germline V gene lookup returns CDR1 MNHNY and CDR2 SVGAGI (reference sequence). CDR3 amino acids: CASRGTPEYNEQFF. Written as DNA, the CDR3 is TGTGCCAGCAGGGGGACTCCGGAATACAATGAGCAGTTCTTC.

The count of this clone is one. This rearrangement joins TRBV7-2 to TRBJ2-3; 11 nucleotides match TRBD1. V gave up 3 bases and J gave up 4 bases; unmatched junction bases: 3. Germline V gene data show CDR1 as SGHTA and CDR2 as FQGNSA. The CDR3 contains 15 residues. Written as DNA, the CDR3 is TGTGCCAGCAGCTTTCTGGGACAGGGGGCAGATACGCAGTATTTT. The encoded protein is CASSFLGQGADTQYF.

The V gene is TRBV19, the J gene TRBJ1-1; perhaps TRBD1 as D (6 bases). CDR1 LNHDA and CDR2 SQIVND come from the germline V gene (reference sequence). V gave up 3 bases and J gave up 8 bases, with 16 bases separating them. The length of the CDR3 is 14 residues. CDR3 region: CASSIAGAQTEAFF. CDR3 in DNA: TGTGCCAGTAGTATCGCGGGGGCGCAAACGGAAGCTTTCTTT.

This clone was seen a single time. J is TRBJ2-7 and V is TRBV7-2; 12 bases match TRBD2. This CDR3 is 14 amino acids long. Germline CDR1 is SGHTA and CDR2 is FQGNSA. With 4 bases clipped from V and 2 bases from J, the junction kept 0 bases outside the gene matches. The CDR3 is CASSSSGGAYEQYF. The CDR3 DNA follows: TGTGCCAGCAGCTCTAGCGGGGGGGCCTACGAGCAGTACTTC. Full variable domain (missing parts from reference TRBV7-2 and TRBJ2-7): GAGVSQSPSNKVTEKGKDVELRCDPISGHTALYWYRQSLGQGLEFLIYFQGNSAPDKSGLPSDRFSAERTGGSVSTLTIQRTQQEDSAVYLCASSSSGGAYEQYFGPGTRLTVT.

This clone was seen a few times. The chain has TRBV19 and TRBJ1-6, with 8 bases aligning to TRBD1. The V gene end was trimmed by 2 bases and the J gene end by 10 bases; junction bases not matched to a gene: 4. The CDR3 consists of 14 residues. CDR1 and CDR2 from the germline V gene are LNHDA and SQIVND (reference sequence). The DNA of the CDR3 is TGTGCCAGTAGTATACAGGGGGCTGGGTCACCCCTCCACTTT. Translation gives CASSIQGAGSPLHF.

The chain carries TRBV7-2 and TRBJ2-2; D is perhaps TRBD2 (5 bases). Trimming shortened V by 5 bases and J by 5 bases, and 12 bases separated the two germline ends. This CDR3 has 14 residues. The germline V gene has CDR1 SGHTA and CDR2 FQGNSA. The CDR3 bases are TGTGCCAGCAGCGCGACTCTAGCTACCGGGGAGCTGTTTTTT. Its translation: CASSATLATGELFF.

V and J are TRBV19 and TRBJ1-5, with D tentatively TRBD1 (5 bases). Germline lookup yields CDR1 LNHDA and CDR2 SQIVND (reference sequence). The CDR3 runs to 13 residues. V was trimmed by 3 bases and J by 7 bases, leaving 10 bases between them. CDR3 amino acids: CASSMGGGQPQHF. The CDR3 nucleotides read TGTGCCAGTAGTATGGGGGGAGGCCAGCCCCAGCATTTT.

This rearrangement joins TRBV27 to TRBJ1-2, with D unresolved. Per germline, CDR1 MNHEY and CDR2 SMNVEV (reference sequence). There are 13 residues in the CDR3. V lost 5 bases and J 7 bases, leaving 14 bases between the germline ends. The CDR3 here is CASSPTLLGGYTF. DNA for the CDR3: TGTGCCAGCAGTCCGACACTCCTTGGTGGCTACACCTTC.